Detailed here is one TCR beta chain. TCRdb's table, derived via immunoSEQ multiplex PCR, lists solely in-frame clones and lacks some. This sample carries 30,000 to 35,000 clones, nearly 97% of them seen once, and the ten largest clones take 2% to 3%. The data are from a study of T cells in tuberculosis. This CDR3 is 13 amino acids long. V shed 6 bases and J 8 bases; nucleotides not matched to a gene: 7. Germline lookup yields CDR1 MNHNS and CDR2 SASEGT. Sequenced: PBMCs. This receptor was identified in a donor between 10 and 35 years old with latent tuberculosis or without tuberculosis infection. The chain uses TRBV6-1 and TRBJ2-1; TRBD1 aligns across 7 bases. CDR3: CASSEYRGDEQFF. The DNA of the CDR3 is TGTGCCAGCAGCGAATACAGGGGCGATGAGCAGTTCTTC.